Given below is one TCR beta chain in context. These data originate in a study of T cells in localized non-small cell lung cancer. Sequenced by immunoSEQ multiplex PCR; TCRdb stores in-frame clones only, minus some. The sample has 70,000 to 75,000 clones, less than 85% seen once. Trimming removed 1 base from V and 4 bases from J, with 4 bases in between. The CDR3 length is 12 residues. Per the germline V gene, CDR1 is SNHLY and CDR2 is FYNNEI. The sample consisted of peripheral blood, taken before any cancer treatment. This receptor was identified in an older female donor with stage I lung adenocarcinoma. The J gene is TRBJ1-2, the V gene TRBV2; D is undetermined. The DNA of the CDR3 is TGTGCCAGCAGTGAAGACGGCTATGGCTACACCTTC. Its translation is CASSEDGYGYTF.